Listed here are 7 T cell receptor beta chains from one sample, sequenced in a study of shared clonotypes between healthy human individuals. The protocol was immunoSEQ multiplex PCR, while the TCRdb copy is restricted to in-frame clones and leaves out a portion. Of about 1.5 million clones listed, 95% to 99% are singletons. The sequenced sample consisted of naive CD4+ T cells sorted from blood. As for subset: CD45RA+ positively selected. The receptors were sampled from a young man in good health.

This chain connects TRBV11-2 to TRBJ2-7; possibly TRBD1 for D (6 bases). Germline V CDR1 and CDR2: SGHAT, FQNNGV. The V end was cut by 5 bases, the J end by 4 bases, with 9 bases between. The CDR3 is 12 amino acids. CDR3 in amino acids: CASSEQGYEQYF. The CDR3 region has the DNA TGTGCCAGCAGCGAACAGGGTTACGAGCAGTACTTC.

The V and J genes are TRBV7-3 and TRBJ2-2, with TRBD2 as a possible D gene (6 bases). There are 18 residues in the CDR3. V lost 5 bases, J lost 0 bases, and 19 bases lay in between. Germline CDR1 and CDR2: SGHTA and FQGTGA. CDR3 loop: CASSPKGGAEANTGELFF. CDR3 bases: TGTGCCAGCAGCCCAAAGGGAGGAGCGGAAGCGAACACCGGGGAGCTGTTTTTT. Full variable domain (remainder filled in from reference TRBV7-3 and TRBJ2-2): GAGVSQTPSNKVTEKGKYVELRCDPISGHTALYWYRQSLGQGPEFLIYFQGTGAADDSGLPNDRFFAVRPEGSVSTLKIQRTERGDSAVYLCASSPKGGAEANTGELFFGEGSRLTVL.

The J gene is TRBJ2-7, the V gene TRBV7-8, with 10 bases that match TRBD2. The J segment lost 3 bases and the V segment lost 0 bases, leaving 5 bases of the junction unmatched. The CDR3 runs 16 residues. CDR1 is SGHVS, CDR2 FQNEAQ, per germline. The CDR3 sequence is CASSLAASGSYYEQYF. The CDR3 DNA follows: TGTGCCAGCAGCTTAGCGGCTAGCGGGAGTTACTACGAGCAGTACTTC. Variable domain in full (rest from reference TRBV7-8 and TRBJ2-7): GAGVSQSPRYKVAKRGQDVALRCDPISGHVSLFWYQQALGQGPEFLTYFQNEAQLDKSGLPSDRFFAERPEGSVSTLKIQRTQQEDSAVYLCASSLAASGSYYEQYFGPGTRLTVT.

The CDR3 reads CASSVQGLQPQHF. CDR3 bases: TGTGCCAGCAGTGTCCAGGGACTTCAGCCCCAGCATTTT. The rearrangement joins TRBV6-1 to TRBJ1-5; perhaps TRBD1 as D (5 bases). CDR1 MNHNS and CDR2 SASEGT come from the germline V gene. The CDR3 totals 13 residues. V lost 4 bases and J lost 6, with 10 bases in between.

This chain links TRBV5-1 with TRBJ1-3; D remains unclear. Germline CDR1 is SGHRS and CDR2 is YFSETQ. Trimming cost V 1 base and J 2 bases, with 10 bases left between them. This CDR3 has 15 residues. DNA of the CDR3: TGCGCCAGCAGCTTGATCGGCGGAACTGGAAACACCATATATTTT. Encoded protein: CASSLIGGTGNTIYF.

This chain links TRBV6-5 with TRBJ1-4; D gene unclear. The CDR3 totals 13 residues. V lost 6 bases and J 8 bases, leaving 13 bases between the germline ends. From germline, CDR1 is MNHEY and CDR2 SVGAGI. CDR3 DNA: TGTGCCAGCAGAAACGTGAGGCAGGAAAAACTGTTTTTT. Its protein is CASRNVRQEKLFF.

The chain employs TRBV5-5 and TRBJ2-1; the D gene is possibly TRBD1 (6 bases). There are 13 residues in the CDR3. Germline V gene lookup returns CDR1 SGHKS and CDR2 YYEKEE (reference sequence). V lost 0 bases and J 9 bases, leaving 10 bases between the germline ends. The DNA of the CDR3 is TGTGCCAGCAGCTTGGAGGGGGTTAGTGAGCAGTTCTTC. Amino acids: CASSLEGVSEQFF.